What follows are 20 T cell receptor beta chains derived from one specimen sequenced in a study of T cell responses to AZD1222 COVID-19 vaccine (dated by TCRdb to about 2021). The receptor library was made with the immunoSEQ multiplex PCR assay. TCRdb provides this immuneACCESS table in a form limited to in-frame rearrangements. Some clones are lacking; in checked studies, under half of them reflect an unresolved V gene, and why the rest are absent is not known. The sample profile shows 79,000 or so clones; about 92% of them were found once. The ten largest clones capture roughly 5.2% of the sample. The sample's time point label, decoded: about 28 days (+/-7) after the second vaccine dose. Sample: peripheral blood, taken 28 days after the second AZD1222 dose. Every receptor here comes from an adult who received the AZD1222 COVID-19 vaccine.

The chain has TRBV9 and TRBJ2-2, with TRBD2 matching over 9 bases. The V gene end was trimmed by 3 bases and the J gene end by 7 bases; junction bases not matched to a gene: 7. The CDR3 runs 15 residues. Germline assignment: CDR1 SGDLS and CDR2 YYNGEE. CDR3 loop: CASSAGTSFGGELFF. The CDR3 DNA reads TGTGCCAGCAGCGCAGGGACTAGCTTTGGCGGGGAGCTGTTTTTT.

The J gene is TRBJ2-1, the V gene TRBV11-1, with no clear D. V shed 5 bases and J shed 4 bases, with 9 bases lying between them. The CDR3 consists of 13 residues. Per the germline V gene, CDR1 is SGHAT and CDR2 is FQDESV (reference sequence). The CDR3 bases are TGTGCCAGCAGCCCGGCCGTATACAATGAGCAGTTCTTC. Its protein product is CASSPAVYNEQFF.

This clone was seen only once. This rearrangement joins TRBV5-8 to TRBJ1-1; unclear D gene. The length of the CDR3 is 15 residues. Germline V gene sequence: CDR1 SGHTS, CDR2 YDEGEE. Trimming removed 0 bases at V and 0 bases at J, with 9 bases between. CDR3 nucleotide sequence: TGTGCCAGCAGCTTGGGACATAACATGAACACTGAAGCTTTCTTT. It is translated as CASSLGHNMNTEAFF. The full variable domain, its missing parts supplied by reference TRBV5-8 and TRBJ1-1, is EAGVTQSPTHLIKTRGQQATLRCSPISGHTSVYWYQQALGLGLQFLLWYDEGEERNRGNFPPRFSGRQFPNYSSELNVNALELEDSALYLCASSLGHNMNTEAFFGQGTRLTVV.

The J gene is TRBJ1-4, the V gene TRBV7-9; D gene ambiguous. Trimming cost V 2 bases and J 4 bases, with 8 bases left between them. The CDR3 sequence is 14 residues long. Germline V gene data show CDR1 as SEHNR and CDR2 as FQNEAQ (reference sequence). Here the CDR3 DNA reads TGTGCCAGCAGCTTAAACACTGATAATGAAAAACTGTTTTTT. Its translation: CASSLNTDNEKLFF.

The V call is TRBV19, the J call TRBJ2-4, with 8 bases aligning to TRBD1. This CDR3 contains 13 residues. The trim removed 4 bases at V and 7 bases at J, leaving 3 bases unmatched. Germline loops: CDR1 LNHDA, CDR2 SQIVND (reference sequence). Written as DNA, the CDR3 is TGTGCCAGTAGTAGGACAGGGTGGAACATTCAGTACTTC. Protein product: CASSRTGWNIQYF.

The chain links TRBV11-3 to TRBJ2-1; TRBD1 matches 8 bases. Trimming removed 4 bases from V and 8 bases from J; junction bases left unmatched: 4. CDR1 and CDR2 from the germline V gene are SGHNT and YENEEA. This CDR3 is built from 13 residues. CDR3 in amino acids: CASSSGQGDEQFF. The CDR3 DNA reads as TGTGCCAGCAGCTCCGGACAGGGCGATGAGCAGTTCTTC. Drawing the rest from reference TRBV11-3 and TRBJ2-1, the complete variable domain is EAGVVQSPRYKIIEKKQPVAFWCNPISGHNTLYWYLQNLGQGPELLIRYENEEAVDDSQLPKDRFSAERLKGVDSTLKIQPAELGDSAVYLCASSSGQGDEQFFGPGTRLTVL.

V and J are TRBV5-5 and TRBJ2-1, with TRBD1 as a possible D gene (6 bases). The CDR3 extends over 16 amino acids. Trimming shortened V by 0 bases and J by 4 bases, and 14 bases separated the two germline ends. The germline V gene encodes CDR1 SGHKS and CDR2 YYEKEE (reference sequence). In DNA form, the CDR3 reads TGTGCCAGCAGCTTGGATGGGACACTTGAATACAATGAGCAGTTCTTC. Protein product: CASSLDGTLEYNEQFF.

The CDR3 DNA is TGTGCCAGCAGCTTGGGACAGGGGGCCTATGGCTACACCTTC. It yields the protein CASSLGQGAYGYTF. The gene calls are TRBV7-2 and TRBJ1-2; TRBD1 matches at 12 bases. The CDR3 spans 14 residues. Unmatched junction bases numbered 0, after V lost 3 bases and J lost 4 bases. From germline, CDR1 is SGHTA and CDR2 FQGNSA.

This chain uses TRBV6-5 with TRBJ1-6, with 11 bases matching TRBD1. Germline V gives CDR1 MNHEY, CDR2 SVGAGI. The CDR3 runs 16 residues. V shed 2 bases, J shed 7 bases, and the junction held 4 bases outside the gene matches. DNA for the CDR3: TGTGCCAGCAGTTACCGGACAGGGGGCGGAAATTCACCCCTCCACTTT. Translation gives CASSYRTGGGNSPLHF.

This chain links TRBV20-1 with TRBJ1-1, with D uncertain. Trimming took off 3 bases at V and 8 bases at J, with 10 bases between the two ends. The CDR3 is made up of 11 amino acids. In germline, CDR1 is DFQATT, CDR2 SNEGSKA (reference sequence). The chain's CDR3 is CSASPISEAFF. Here the CDR3 DNA reads TGCAGTGCTAGTCCAATCTCGGAAGCTTTCTTT.

This clone was recorded a few times. This chain connects TRBV27 to TRBJ1-5; D is undetermined. The V end was cut by 2 bases, the J end by 2 bases, with 7 bases between. CDR1 and CDR2 (germline): MNHEY, SMNVEV (reference sequence). The CDR3 has 14 residues. CDR3 loop: CASSLVDGNQPQHF. CDR3 coding DNA: TGTGCCAGCAGTTTAGTTGATGGCAATCAGCCCCAGCATTTT.

The V gene is TRBV27, the J gene TRBJ1-5, with 7 bases that match TRBD1. Germline values: CDR1 MNHEY, CDR2 SMNVEV (reference sequence). The junction had 10 bases not matched to a gene; V was cut back by 5 bases and J by 0 bases. This CDR3 has 17 amino acids. The CDR3 sequence is CASSKGGYALSNQPQHF. Written as DNA, the CDR3 is TGTGCCAGCAGTAAAGGGGGCTACGCCCTTAGCAATCAGCCCCAGCATTTT.

As concerns this clone: One junction end disagrees with the germline gene, perhaps due to a read error. The chain has TRBV30 and TRBJ1-1; unclear D gene. The CDR3 is 11 residues long. Per germline, CDR1 GTSNPN and CDR2 SVGIG (reference sequence). DNA of the CDR3: TGTGCCTGGAGTGTAACTAGGGTAATCCTCTTT. It is translated as CAWSVTRVILF.

The J gene is TRBJ1-3, the V gene TRBV6-5; D not resolved. Germline assignment: CDR1 MNHEY and CDR2 SVGAGI. The CDR3 contains 15 residues. V was shortened by 7 bases and J by 0 bases, with 13 bases between the two germline ends. CDR3 in DNA: TGTGCCAGCAACCGGGATCCAGGCTCTGGAAACACCATATATTTT. It yields the protein CASNRDPGSGNTIYF.

V gene TRBV9 combines with J gene TRBJ2-5; D gene uncertain. V was shortened by 0 bases and J by 5 bases, with 11 bases between the two germline ends. There are 14 residues in the CDR3. Germline lookup yields CDR1 SGDLS and CDR2 YYNGEE. The CDR3 protein is CASSVGRAEETQYF. CDR3 coding DNA: TGTGCCAGCAGCGTAGGTCGTGCAGAGGAGACCCAGTACTTC.

The rearrangement links TRBV7-6 to TRBJ1-6; D is unresolved. V lost 1 base and J lost 7, with 11 bases in between. The CDR3 runs 15 residues. Germline V gene lookup returns CDR1 SGHVS and CDR2 FNYEAQ. Here the CDR3 DNA reads TGTGCCAGCAGCTTAGAGGCCATGGAGAATTCACCCCTCCACTTT. It translates to CASSLEAMENSPLHF.

V is TRBV9 and J is TRBJ2-5; 10 bases match TRBD2. CDR1 is SGDLS, CDR2 YYNGEE, per germline. The CDR3 runs to 16 residues. Trimming cost V 0 bases and J 1 base; bases outside gene matches: 3. Here the CDR3 DNA reads TGTGCCAGCAGCGTAGATCTAGCGGGGGTCCAAGAGACCCAGTACTTC. Residues: CASSVDLAGVQETQYF.

The chain couples TRBV4-1 to TRBJ2-7; either TRBD1 or TRBD2 may supply D (5 bases each). The CDR3 extends over 13 amino acids. Germline lookup yields CDR1 MGHRA and CDR2 YSYEKL. The V gene lost 2 bases and the J gene lost 3 bases, with 8 bases spanning the gap. The CDR3 reads CASSQRDGYEQYF. CDR3 DNA sequence: TGCGCCAGCAGCCAACGGGACGGCTACGAGCAGTACTTC.

The DNA of the CDR3 is TGTGCCAGCAGTGACACAGGGAACACTGAAGCTTTCTTT. Residues: CASSDTGNTEAFF. The chain combines TRBV12-3 or TRBV12-4 with TRBJ1-1, with a tentative D call TRBD1 (5 bases). V dropped 5 bases and J dropped 1 base, with 8 bases sitting between them. This CDR3 contains 13 residues.

J is TRBJ1-4 and V is TRBV4-1, with D tentatively TRBD1 (5 bases). The CDR3 has 15 residues. Germline V gives CDR1 MGHRA, CDR2 YSYEKL. V lost 1 base and J 5 bases, leaving 11 bases between the germline ends. The CDR3 nucleotides are TGCGCCAGCAGCCAAGCAGGGTCTTGGAATGAAAAACTGTTTTTT. Amino acids: CASSQAGSWNEKLFF.